These T cell receptor beta chains were read from a single sample in a study of T cell repertoires in cytomegalovirus infection. TCRdb itself ran the reads through MiXCR, one entry per CDR3 protein. The repertoire has 200,000 to 300,000 distinct CDR3 sequences, approximately 15% of them found once; the top ten carry 8.5% to 9%. The sample was PBMCs. These receptors came from a human donor in good health (CMV status not recorded). Some clones in this sample may be carry-over from other donors' samples. Each CDR3 is given with its conserved first and last residue. D genes are given only for firm matches. Clone size appears in some rows only: once, few, many, or a class for an expanded clone.

D gene	V gene	clone size	CDR3 length	J gene	CDR3 protein	CDR3 DNA
TRBD2	TRBV29-1	.	15	TRBJ2-3	CSVEGQGLALDTQYF	TGCAGCGTTGAGGGGCAGGGACTAGCACTAGATACGCAGTATTTT
TRBD2	TRBV6-2/TRBV6-3	many	15	TRBJ2-1	CASSYRSGVVNEQFF	TGTGCCAGCAGTTACAGGAGCGGGGTCGTTAATGAGCAGTTCTTC
TRBD2	TRBV7-2	many	16	TRBJ2-1	CASTLAGGSSYNEQFF	TGTGCCAGCACCCTCGCGGGGGGGAGCTCCTACAATGAGCAGTTCTTC
.	TRBV29-1	.	15	TRBJ2-1	CSVEFLMGTYNEQFF	TGCAGCGTTGAATTCTTAATGGGTACCTACAATGAGCAGTTCTTC
TRBD2	TRBV28	many	16	TRBJ2-7	CASSYPPGREAYEQYF	TGTGCCAGCAGTTACCCCCCGGGTCGGGAGGCTTACGAGCAGTACTTC
.	TRBV2	.	14	TRBJ2-2	CASSGTPNTGELFF	TGTGCCAGCAGTGGGACGCCCAACACCGGGGAGCTGTTTTTT
TRBD2	TRBV28	.	14	TRBJ2-7	CASSLRGSGYEQYF	TGTGCCAGCAGTTTACGCGGGAGCGGCTACGAGCAGTACTTC
.	TRBV6-2/TRBV6-3	few	13	TRBJ2-1	CASTPPRTNEQFF	TGTGCCAGCACTCCACCTCGGACAAATGAGCAGTTCTTC
.	TRBV4-1	few	15	TRBJ1-1	CASSQDRGRYTEAFF	TGCGCCAGCAGCCAAGATCGAGGCAGGTACACTGAAGCTTTCTTT
TRBD2	TRBV11-2	.	17	TRBJ2-1	CASSLDWAGGPYNEQFF	TGTGCCAGCAGCTTAGATTGGGCGGGGGGACCCTACAATGAGCAGTTCTTC
TRBD1	TRBV19	many	16	TRBJ1-5	CASSTDRGVRNQPQHF	TGTGCCAGTAGCACCGACAGGGGAGTGCGGAATCAGCCCCAGCATTTT
.	TRBV6-2/TRBV6-3	few	15	TRBJ1-2	CASSYSARPNYGYTF	TGTGCCAGCAGTTACAGTGCCAGACCTAACTATGGCTACACCTTC
.	TRBV5-1	few	16	TRBJ1-4	CASSLGLTGTREKLFF	TGCGCCAGCAGCTTGGGGCTAACCGGGACACGTGAAAAACTGTTTTTT
TRBD2	TRBV7-2	many	13	TRBJ2-5	CASSWTREGTQYF	TGTGCCAGCAGCTGGACTCGGGAGGGGACCCAGTACTTC
TRBD1	TRBV28	many	12	TRBJ2-5	CASRTGVATQYF	TGTGCCAGCAGGACAGGGGTGGCGACCCAGTACTTC
.	TRBV11-2	few	15	TRBJ2-7	CASSPSGTLLGEQYF	TGTGCCAGCAGCCCTTCCGGGACCCTCTTGGGAGAGCAGTACTTC
.	TRBV14	.	16	TRBJ1-4	CASSQDLGSSGEKLFF	TGTGCCAGCAGCCAAGATCTCGGCAGCTCAGGGGAAAAACTGTTTTTT
TRBD1	TRBV24-1	.	15	TRBJ2-5	CATSVAGGAEETQYF	TGTGCCACCAGTGTTGCAGGGGGTGCCGAAGAGACCCAGTACTTC
.	TRBV7-9	.	15	TRBJ1-1	CASSPPPGARYEAFF	TGTGCCAGCAGCCCGCCCCCCGGGGCGCGATATGAAGCTTTCTTT
.	TRBV28	.	14	TRBJ2-7	CASRTALLGPEQYF	TGTGCCAGCAGAACGGCGCTTCTGGGACCCGAGCAGTACTTC
.	TRBV24-1	many	14	TRBJ1-5	CATAHRDSNQPQHF	TGTGCCACCGCTCACAGAGATAGCAATCAGCCCCAGCATTTT
TRBD1	TRBV5-4	few	18	TRBJ2-4	CASSIRDSRVLAKNIQYF	TGTGCCAGCAGCATCCGGGACAGCCGAGTTTTAGCCAAAAACATTCAGTACTTC
.	TRBV7-2	many	15	TRBJ1-2	CASSTGTDANYGYTF	TGTGCCAGCAGCACCGGGACGGACGCTAACTATGGCTACACCTTC
TRBD2	TRBV6-5	many	11	TRBJ2-5	CASSSGRGQYF	TGTGCCAGCAGTTCGGGGAGGGGCCAGTACTTC
.	TRBV28	many	14	TRBJ1-2	CASSLWLGGPGYTF	TGTGCCAGCAGTTTATGGTTGGGGGGCCCTGGCTACACCTTC
TRBD1	TRBV7-2	many	17	TRBJ1-4	CASSLVGQGATNEKLFF	TGTGCCAGCAGCTTAGTGGGACAGGGCGCAACTAATGAAAAACTGTTTTTT
TRBD1	TRBV12-3/TRBV12-4	few	15	TRBJ1-2	CATSETGGLDYGYTF	TGTGCCACCTCGGAGACAGGGGGTTTGGACTATGGCTACACCTTC
TRBD2	TRBV25-1	few	14	TRBJ2-3	CASSSGGRADTQYF	TGTGCCAGCAGCTCCGGGGGGAGGGCAGATACGCAGTATTTT
.	TRBV7-9	many	14	TRBJ1-1	CASSLPQGNTEAFF	TGTGCCAGCAGCTTACCACAGGGGAACACTGAAGCTTTCTTT
TRBD2	TRBV7-3	few	14	TRBJ2-3	CASSPGTRADTQYF	TGTGCCAGCAGCCCTGGGACTAGGGCAGATACGCAGTATTTT
.	TRBV7-2	many	16	TRBJ2-3	CASSTSEVRSTDTQYF	TGTGCCAGCAGCACCAGCGAAGTCCGTAGCACAGATACGCAGTATTTT
.	TRBV20-1	.	18	TRBJ1-5	CSAETRVGESYSNQPQHF	TGCAGTGCCGAAACTAGGGTGGGGGAAAGCTATAGCAATCAGCCCCAGCATTTT
TRBD2	TRBV25-1	.	15	TRBJ2-2	CASSSLAGDTGELFF	TGTGCCAGCAGTTCACTAGCGGGGGACACCGGGGAGCTGTTTTTT
TRBD1	TRBV7-9	many	13	TRBJ2-1	CASIQGASHEQFF	TGTGCCAGCATCCAGGGGGCGTCCCATGAGCAGTTCTTC
.	TRBV5-4	.	14	TRBJ2-5	CATRLNQGQETQYF	TGTGCTACCCGCTTGAACCAGGGCCAAGAGACCCAGTACTTC
.	TRBV28	.	14	TRBJ2-1	CASTRFGAYNEQFF	TGTGCCAGCACCCGTTTTGGGGCCTACAATGAGCAGTTCTTC
TRBD1	TRBV19	few	17	TRBJ2-7	CASSAPSFGTETYEQYF	TGTGCCAGTAGTGCCCCGAGCTTTGGGACAGAAACCTACGAGCAGTACTTC
TRBD1	TRBV7-9	once	15	TRBJ1-1	CASRNNRGMNTEAFF	TGTGCCAGCAGAAACAACAGGGGGATGAACACTGAAGCTTTCTTT
.	TRBV5-4	many	15	TRBJ1-1	CASSLRGHLNTEAFF	TGTGCCAGCAGCCTTAGGGGACATCTGAACACTGAAGCTTTCTTT